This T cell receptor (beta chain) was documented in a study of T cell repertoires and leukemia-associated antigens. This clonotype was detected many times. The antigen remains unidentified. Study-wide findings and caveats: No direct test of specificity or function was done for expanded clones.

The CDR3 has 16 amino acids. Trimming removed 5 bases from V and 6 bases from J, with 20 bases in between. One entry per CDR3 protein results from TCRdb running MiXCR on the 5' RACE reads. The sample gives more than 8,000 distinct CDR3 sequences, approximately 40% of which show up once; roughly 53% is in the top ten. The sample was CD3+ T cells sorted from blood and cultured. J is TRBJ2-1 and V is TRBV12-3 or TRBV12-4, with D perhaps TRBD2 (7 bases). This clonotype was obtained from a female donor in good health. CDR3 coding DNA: TGTGCCAGCAGTCCCGGGCGGGGGACACTGGGCAATGAGCAGTTCTTC. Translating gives CASSPGRGTLGNEQFF.